Below, 30 T cell receptor beta chains from the same sample are listed, as sequenced in a study of Ad26.COV2.S vaccination and SARS-CoV-2 variants. Regarding treatment: some 19 received Ad26.COV2.S at low or high dose, single or two shots; about five received placebo; per-sample allocation not given. It was on day 63 after the first vaccine or placebo injection that samples were taken. Only in-frame clones appear in the TCRdb table, and some are missing; sequencing was by immunoSEQ multiplex PCR. This table has fewer than 400,000 clones, about nine tenths appearing once. The material was peripheral blood, obtained in a trial of Ad26.COV2.S vaccine versus placebo. These receptors all come from a person aged 18-60 years who received the Ad26.COV2.S COVID-19 vaccine or a placebo.

V is TRBV28 and J is TRBJ2-1, with TRBD2 matching over 8 bases. Germline CDR1 MDHEN, CDR2 SYDVKM. The length of the CDR3 is 13 residues. V lost 6 bases and J lost 4; bases outside the gene matches: 2. The CDR3, as DNA: TGTGCCAGCAGCCCGGGAGGGTACAATGAGCAGTTCTTC. Its translation is CASSPGGYNEQFF.

The chain couples TRBV19 to TRBJ2-1; no clear D gene. The CDR3 covers 14 residues. Looked up from germline, CDR1 is LNHDA and CDR2 is SQIVND (reference sequence). V was clipped by 9 bases and J by 4 bases, with 16 bases between them. The CDR3 DNA follows: TGTGCCAGCAGTGACGGGTTGGGATACAATGAGCAGTTCTTC. Its translation: CASSDGLGYNEQFF.

The chain employs TRBV29-1 and TRBJ1-1; 8 positions match TRBD1. The germline V gene has CDR1 SQVTM and CDR2 ANQGSEA. Trimming cost V 0 bases and J 5 bases; bases outside gene matches: 8. This CDR3 contains 15 residues. This CDR3 reads CSVEDAGGGGTEAFF. The DNA of the CDR3 is TGCAGCGTTGAAGATGCAGGGGGCGGAGGGACTGAAGCTTTCTTT.

The CDR3 loop reads CASMKKVSSYNEQFF. CDR3 DNA: TGCGCCAGCATGAAAAAGGTGAGCTCCTACAATGAGCAGTTCTTC. The V gene is TRBV5-1, the J gene TRBJ2-1; D unclear. The CDR3 is 15 residues long. The ends were cut back, 6 bases at V and 0 bases at J, with 13 bases in the middle. Per the germline V gene, CDR1 is SGHRS and CDR2 is YFSETQ.

V gene TRBV6-5 combines with J gene TRBJ2-5, with 8 bases aligning to TRBD1. V gave up 1 base and J gave up 4 bases; unmatched junction bases: 2. The CDR3 is 14 amino acids. CDR1 is MNHEY and CDR2 is SVGAGI in the germline V gene. Here the CDR3 reads CASSYLQGVETQYF. The CDR3 region has the DNA TGTGCCAGCAGTTACTTACAGGGGGTAGAGACCCAGTACTTC.

This clone appeared a few times. V gene TRBV28 combines with J gene TRBJ1-3; the D is unclear. Germline V gene sequence: CDR1 MDHEN, CDR2 SYDVKM. Trimming shortened V by 5 bases and J by 0 bases, and 2 bases separated the two germline ends. The CDR3 runs to 12 residues. The CDR3 loop is CASSVSGNTIYF. The CDR3 nucleotides read TGTGCCAGCAGTGTCTCTGGAAACACCATATATTTT.

The rearrangement uses TRBV21-1 and TRBJ2-7; the DNA was not used to check the table's D call, TRBD2. TRBV21-1 represents a pseudogene. This CDR3 is built from 14 residues. CDR3 protein: CASRITRVVDEQYF. Written as DNA, the CDR3 is TGTGCCAGCAGAATTACTCGAGTGGTTGACGAGCAGTACTTC.

V gene TRBV6-5 combines with J gene TRBJ2-3; 10 nucleotides line up with TRBD2. Germline CDR1 and CDR2: MNHEY and SVGAGI. The J segment lost 1 base and the V segment lost 8 bases, leaving 3 bases of the junction unmatched. The CDR3 consists of 14 residues. In nucleotides, the CDR3 is TGTGCCAGCCCCCTAGCGGGAGGCACAGATACGCAGTATTTT. Translating it yields CASPLAGGTDTQYF.

This chain uses TRBV30 with TRBJ2-1; D is unclear. CDR3 length: 12 amino acids. The V gene lost 0 bases and the J gene lost 8 bases, with 8 bases spanning the gap. Germline assignment: CDR1 GTSNPN and CDR2 SVGIG (reference sequence). The CDR3 reads CAWSVYAHEQFF. CDR3 nucleotides: TGTGCCTGGAGTGTATATGCCCATGAGCAGTTCTTC.

This clone was observed a single time. This may stem from a read error, because a much larger clone lies one nucleotide away. The same CDR3 arises from other DNA sequences in this sample as well. The chain uses TRBV19 and TRBJ2-2, with TRBD1 matching over 8 bases. The CDR3 runs to 14 residues. CDR1 and CDR2 from the germline V gene are LNHDA and SQIVND (reference sequence). The ends lost 5 bases at V and 6 bases at J; junction bases unmatched: 5. CDR3 sequence reads: CASSSGQEAGELFF. CDR3 DNA sequence: TGTGCCAGTAGTTCGGGACAGGAGGCCGGGGAGCTGTTTTTT.

The rearrangement joins TRBV5-1 to TRBJ2-3, with no clear D. Germline CDR1 reads SGHRS; CDR2 reads YFSETQ. Deletions cut 0 bases from V and 0 bases from J, with 11 bases between. This CDR3 comprises 16 residues. CDR3 sequence (DNA): TGCGCCAGCAGCTTGGAGACGGTTAGTAGCACAGATACGCAGTATTTT. Translation gives CASSLETVSSTDTQYF.

The chain recombines TRBV4-1 with TRBJ1-4; D is uncertain. Trimming pared 1 base from V and 4 bases from J, leaving 13 bases between. From germline, CDR1 is MGHRA and CDR2 YSYEKL. This CDR3 contains 16 residues. The CDR3 region has the DNA TGCGCCAGCAGCCAAGGTTTTAGTGGTATTAATGAAAAACTGTTTTTT. Amino acid sequence: CASSQGFSGINEKLFF.

The chain couples TRBV5-1 to TRBJ2-6, with 12 bases matching TRBD1. CDR1 is SGHRS, CDR2 YFSETQ, per germline. V gave up 0 bases and J gave up 12 bases; unmatched junction bases: 4. This CDR3 has 15 amino acids. The CDR3 DNA is TGCGCCAGCAGCTTGGGGGGACAGGGGGCCCCCGTCCTGACTTTC. This sequence encodes CASSLGGQGAPVLTF.

This clone was recorded many times. The V and J genes are TRBV6-5 and TRBJ1-1; weak D call: TRBD1 (6 bases). V dropped 2 bases and J dropped 7 bases, with 14 bases sitting between them. CDR1 and CDR2 from the germline V gene are MNHEY and SVGAGI. The CDR3 length is 14 residues. The CDR3: CASSYGRGRVEAFF. CDR3 DNA: TGTGCCAGCAGTTACGGGCGGGGGCGCGTTGAAGCTTTCTTT.

The chain links TRBV2 to TRBJ1-2; D ambiguous. V was shortened by 2 bases and J by 4 bases, with 11 bases between the two germline ends. The germline gives CDR1 SNHLY, CDR2 FYNNEI. The CDR3 sequence is 14 residues long. CDR3 nucleotides: TGTGCCAGCAGTGAAAGAGGGAATAGCTATGGCTACACCTTC. The encoded protein is CASSERGNSYGYTF. The variable domain in full, with the rest retrieved from reference TRBV2 and TRBJ1-2, is EPEVTQTPSHQVTQMGQEVILRCVPISNHLYFYWYRQILGQKVEFLVSFYNNEISEKSEIFDDQFSVERPDGSNFTLKIRSTKLEDSAMYFCASSERGNSYGYTFGSGTRLTVV.

The chain couples TRBV27 to TRBJ2-7; TRBD2 matches 14 bases. This CDR3 is built from 16 residues. Germline V gene sequence: CDR1 MNHEY, CDR2 SMNVEV (reference sequence). J was trimmed by 4 bases and V by 5 bases; bases with no gene match: 7. This CDR3 is CASSPRLAGGPYEQYF. CDR3 coding DNA: TGTGCCAGCAGTCCTCGACTAGCGGGAGGGCCGTACGAGCAGTACTTC.

About this clone itself: Within the sample, other DNA sequences also encode this same CDR3. The rearrangement uses TRBV6-5 and TRBJ2-3; perhaps D is TRBD1 or TRBD2 (5 bases each). V was cut by 3 bases and J by 1 base, with 8 bases left in between. The CDR3 has 14 residues. CDR1 is MNHEY and CDR2 is SVGAGI in the germline V gene. The CDR3 DNA follows: TGTGCCAGCAGTTATGGGGGTCGCACAGATACGCAGTATTTT. Its protein product is CASSYGGRTDTQYF.

Only one count was recorded for this clone. V usage is TRBV6-2 or TRBV6-3 and J usage is TRBJ2-7; D gene ambiguous. V shed 4 bases and J shed 6 bases, with 7 bases lying between them. The CDR3 has 11 amino acids. Germline V gives CDR1 MNHEY, CDR2 SVGEGT. CDR3 DNA sequence: TGTGCCAGCAGTTCCCTGACCGAGCAGTACTTC. Translation: CASSSLTEQYF.

The chain uses TRBV11-1 and TRBJ1-3; D is unresolved. Trimming stripped 0 bases from V and 0 bases from J, with 12 bases between. The CDR3 length is 17 residues. The germline V gene has CDR1 SGHAT and CDR2 FQDESV (reference sequence). CDR3 sequence: CASSLATAIHSGNTIYF. The CDR3 bases are TGTGCCAGCAGCTTAGCGACGGCCATCCACTCTGGAAACACCATATATTTT.

A few counts support this clone. J is TRBJ2-1 and V is TRBV7-9, with no clear D. Germline V gives CDR1 SEHNR, CDR2 FQNEAQ (reference sequence). Trimming pared 5 bases from V and 1 base from J, leaving 6 bases between. This CDR3 contains 13 residues. The CDR3 DNA reads TGTGCCAGCAGCCTTGCTTCCTACAATGAGCAGTTCTTC. It translates to CASSLASYNEQFF.

In DNA form, the CDR3 reads TGTGCCAGCTCACCAAGGACAGGAAAGTTGGCTGAGCAGTTCTTC. Translation: CASSPRTGKLAEQFF. The chain couples TRBV18 to TRBJ2-1, with 7 positions matching TRBD1. This CDR3 is built from 15 residues. V shed 2 bases and J 9 bases; nucleotides not matched to a gene: 10. Germline V gives CDR1 KGHSH, CDR2 LQKENI.

This chain uses TRBV30 with TRBJ1-5, with D possibly TRBD1 on 6 matching bases. CDR3 length: 15 residues. Germline V lookup: CDR1 GTSNPN, CDR2 SVGIG (reference sequence). Trimming took off 0 bases at V and 2 bases at J, with 11 bases between the two ends. The CDR3 coding sequence is TGTGCCTGGAGTGTACAGGCAGGGGGCAATCAGCCCCAGCATTTT. Translated: CAWSVQAGGNQPQHF. Full variable domain (remainder filled in from reference TRBV30 and TRBJ1-5): SQTIHQWPATLVQPVGSPLSLECTVEGTSNPNLYWYRQAAGRGLQLLFYSVGIGQISSEVPQNLSASRPQDRQFILSSKKLLLSDSGFYLCAWSVQAGGNQPQHFGDGTRLSIL.

This chain links TRBV9 with TRBJ2-1; 12 bases line up with TRBD2. Looked up from germline, CDR1 is SGDLS and CDR2 is YYNGEE. This CDR3 region has 17 residues. With 4 bases clipped from V and 7 bases from J, the junction kept 12 bases outside the gene matches. CDR3 coding DNA: TGTGCCAGCAGCCCCGAGCCCCTAGCGGGAGGGAGGAATGAGCAGTTCTTC. Encoded protein: CASSPEPLAGGRNEQFF.

J is TRBJ2-5 and V is TRBV7-2, with TRBD2 matching over 8 bases. The CDR3 runs to 15 residues. Germline V gene lookup returns CDR1 SGHTA and CDR2 FQGNSA. V trimming: 5 bases; J trimming: 2 bases; junction bases outside the gene matches: 7. The CDR3 here is CASSQERGIQETQYF. In DNA, the CDR3 is TGTGCCAGCAGCCAGGAGCGGGGGATTCAAGAGACCCAGTACTTC.

The chain couples TRBV5-4 to TRBJ2-3, with no clear D. V was shortened by 4 bases and J by 6 bases, with 9 bases between the two germline ends. The germline CDR1 and CDR2 sequences are SGHNT and YYREEE (reference sequence). The CDR3 length is 12 residues. CDR3 residues: CASSQTTDTQYF. The CDR3 bases are TGTGCCAGCAGCCAAACTACGGATACGCAGTATTTT.

This sequence joins TRBV7-9 and TRBJ1-1, with TRBD1 as a possible D gene (6 bases). With 6 bases removed from V and 5 bases from J, the gap between germline ends came to 22 bases. The germline gives CDR1 SEHNR, CDR2 FQNEAQ (reference sequence). This CDR3 is 16 amino acids long. CDR3 nucleotides: TGTGCCAGCAGTTTCGGACGGGGGGCGCCGGGGACTGAAGCTTTCTTT. This translates into CASSFGRGAPGTEAFF.

The V call is TRBV10-3, the J call TRBJ2-5; 11 bases are a match to TRBD2. Germline values: CDR1 ENHRY, CDR2 SYGVKD. J lost 5 bases, V lost 0 bases, and 8 bases had no gene match. This CDR3 contains 17 residues. The chain's CDR3 is CAISESATSGSGETQYF. CDR3 DNA: TGTGCCATCAGTGAGTCAGCCACTAGCGGGAGCGGGGAGACCCAGTACTTC.

This rearrangement joins TRBV14 to TRBJ1-6; unclear D gene. CDR3 length equals 13 residues. Trimming shortened V by 4 bases and J by 10 bases, and 11 bases separated the two germline ends. Per the germline V gene, CDR1 is SGHDN and CDR2 is FVKESK. The CDR3 is CASSLEWVSPLHF. As DNA, the CDR3 is TGTGCCAGCAGCCTTGAATGGGTATCACCCCTCCACTTT.

This chain links TRBV5-6 with TRBJ2-6; a weak D match, TRBD2 (5 bases). This CDR3 comprises 15 residues. CDR1 and CDR2 from the germline V gene are SGHDT and YYEEEE. Deletions cut 4 bases from V and 0 bases from J, with 8 bases between. CDR3: CASSPAVSGANVLTF. The CDR3 DNA follows: TGTGCCAGCAGCCCAGCGGTCTCTGGGGCCAACGTCCTGACTTTC. Full variable domain (remainder filled in from reference TRBV5-6 and TRBJ2-6): DAGVTQSPTHLIKTRGQQVTLRCSPKSGHDTVSWYQQALGQGPQFIFQYYEEEERQRGNFPDRFSGHQFPNYSSELNVNALLLGDSALYLCASSPAVSGANVLTFGAGSRLTVL.

The V gene is TRBV11-2, the J gene TRBJ2-7; either TRBD1 or TRBD2 may fit D (5 bases each). The CDR3 consists of 13 residues. V gave up 6 bases and J gave up 4 bases, with 13 bases separating them. Germline-derived CDR1 and CDR2 are SGHAT and FQNNGV. For the CDR3, the DNA is TGTGCCAGCAGTAGGGACGCCCAATACGAGCAGTACTTC. This gives the protein CASSRDAQYEQYF.